This T cell receptor (beta chain) was identified in a study of response to subunit inactivated influenza vaccine. Whole-study results and caveats: The authors offered the suggestion that each seasonal influenza vaccination recruits few new T cells.

The V gene's germline CDR1 is SGHRS and CDR2 YFSETQ. V shed 4 bases, J shed 8 bases, and the junction held 6 bases outside the gene matches. CDR3 length equals 13 residues. Using its own MiXCR run on the RT-PCR reads, TCRdb lists one record per CDR3 protein. The sample includes hundreds of thousands of distinct CDR3 sequences, approximately 17% of them seen just once. At least ten counts were recorded for this clonotype. As yet, its antigen is unknown. This receptor was taken from a man aged 45-65 years who received an inactivated influenza vaccine. The specimen comprised PBMCs from blood, sampled 5 days after vaccination. The chain recombines TRBV5-1 with TRBJ2-1; TRBD1 matches 7 bases. The CDR3 protein is CASSPRGYHEQFF. CDR3 DNA: TGCGCCAGCAGCCCCAGGGGGTACCATGAGCAGTTCTTC.